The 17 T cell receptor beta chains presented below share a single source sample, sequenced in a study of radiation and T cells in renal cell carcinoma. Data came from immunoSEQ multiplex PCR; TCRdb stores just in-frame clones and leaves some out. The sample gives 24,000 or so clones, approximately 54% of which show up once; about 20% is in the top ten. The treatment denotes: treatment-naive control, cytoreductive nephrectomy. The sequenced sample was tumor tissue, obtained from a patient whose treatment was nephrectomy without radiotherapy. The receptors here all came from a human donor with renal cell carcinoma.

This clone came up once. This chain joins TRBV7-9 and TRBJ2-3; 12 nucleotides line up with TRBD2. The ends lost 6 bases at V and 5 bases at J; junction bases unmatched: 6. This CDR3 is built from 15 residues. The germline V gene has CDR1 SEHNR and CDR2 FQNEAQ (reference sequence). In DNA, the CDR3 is TGTGCCAGCAGTCGGACTAGCGGGGATGGAGATACGCAGTATTTT. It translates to CASSRTSGDGDTQYF.

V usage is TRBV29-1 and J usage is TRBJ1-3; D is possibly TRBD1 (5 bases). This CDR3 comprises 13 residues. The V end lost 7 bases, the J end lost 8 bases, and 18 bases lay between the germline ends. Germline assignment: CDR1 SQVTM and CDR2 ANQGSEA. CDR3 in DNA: TGCAGCGGACGAAGGTGGGGCAGTGACACCATATATTTT. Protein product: CSGRRWGSDTIYF.

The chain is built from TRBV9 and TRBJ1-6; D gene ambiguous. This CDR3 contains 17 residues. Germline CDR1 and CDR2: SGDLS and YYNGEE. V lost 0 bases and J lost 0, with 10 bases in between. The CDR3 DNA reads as TGTGCCAGCAGCGTAGAGGGAAGGGTCTCCTATAATTCACCCCTCCACTTT. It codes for CASSVEGRVSYNSPLHF.

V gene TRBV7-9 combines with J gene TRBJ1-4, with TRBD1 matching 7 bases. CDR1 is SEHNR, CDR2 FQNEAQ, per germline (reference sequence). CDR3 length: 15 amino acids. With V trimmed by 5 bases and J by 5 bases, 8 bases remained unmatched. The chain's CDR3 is CASSPEARGNEKLFF. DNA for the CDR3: TGTGCCAGCAGCCCCGAGGCCAGGGGGAATGAAAAACTGTTTTTT.

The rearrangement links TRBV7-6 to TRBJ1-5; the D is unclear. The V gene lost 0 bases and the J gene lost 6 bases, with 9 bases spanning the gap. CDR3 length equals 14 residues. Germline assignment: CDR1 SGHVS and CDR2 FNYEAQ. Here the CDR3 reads CASSLAGFGQPQHF. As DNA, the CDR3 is TGTGCCAGCAGCTTAGCTGGGTTTGGTCAGCCCCAGCATTTT.

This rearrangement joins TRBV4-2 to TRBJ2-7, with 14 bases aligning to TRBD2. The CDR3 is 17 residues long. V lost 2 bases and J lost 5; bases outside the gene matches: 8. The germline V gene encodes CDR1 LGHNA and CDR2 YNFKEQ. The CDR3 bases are TGTGCCAGCAGCCAAAGTGTAGGACTAGCGGGGGGAGACGAGCAGTACTTC. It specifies CASSQSVGLAGGDEQYF.

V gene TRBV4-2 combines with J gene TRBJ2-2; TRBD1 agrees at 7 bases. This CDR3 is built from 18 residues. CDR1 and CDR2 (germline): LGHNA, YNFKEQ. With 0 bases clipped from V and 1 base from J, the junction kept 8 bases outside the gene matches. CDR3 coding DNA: TGTGCCAGCAGCCAAGAGAGCGTGCAGGGGGTGAACACCGGGGAGCTGTTTTTT. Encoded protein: CASSQESVQGVNTGELFF.

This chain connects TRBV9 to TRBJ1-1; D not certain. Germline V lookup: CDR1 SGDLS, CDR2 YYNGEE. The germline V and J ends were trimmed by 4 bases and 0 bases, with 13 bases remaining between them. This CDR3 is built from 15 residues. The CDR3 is CASSSPRGLNTEAFF. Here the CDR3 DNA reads TGTGCCAGCAGCTCCCCGCGCGGCTTGAACACTGAAGCTTTCTTT.

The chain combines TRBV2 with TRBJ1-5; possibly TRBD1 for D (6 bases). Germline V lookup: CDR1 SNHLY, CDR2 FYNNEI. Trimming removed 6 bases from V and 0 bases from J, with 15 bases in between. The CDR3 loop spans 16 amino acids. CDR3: CASRGGTTNSNQPQHF. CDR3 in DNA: TGTGCCAGCAGGGGGGGGACAACTAATAGCAATCAGCCCCAGCATTTT.

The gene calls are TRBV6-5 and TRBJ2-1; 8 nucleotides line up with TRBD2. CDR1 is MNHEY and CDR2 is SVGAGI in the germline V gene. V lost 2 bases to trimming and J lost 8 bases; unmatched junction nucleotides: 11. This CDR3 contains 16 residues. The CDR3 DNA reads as TGTGCCAGCAGTTACGGAGCGGGGGCCAAAGAACATGAGCAGTTCTTC. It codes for CASSYGAGAKEHEQFF.

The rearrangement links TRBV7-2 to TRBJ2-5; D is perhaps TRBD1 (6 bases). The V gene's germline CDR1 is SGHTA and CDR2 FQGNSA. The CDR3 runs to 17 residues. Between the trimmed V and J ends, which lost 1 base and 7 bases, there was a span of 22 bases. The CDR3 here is CASSLVWALDSRGTQYF. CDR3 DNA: TGTGCCAGCAGCTTAGTGTGGGCTTTGGATAGCAGGGGGACCCAGTACTTC. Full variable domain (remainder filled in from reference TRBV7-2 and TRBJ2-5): GAGVSQSPSNKVTEKGKDVELRCDPISGHTALYWYRQSLGQGLEFLIYFQGNSAPDKSGLPSDRFSAERTGGSVSTLTIQRTQQEDSAVYLCASSLVWALDSRGTQYFGPGTRLLVL.

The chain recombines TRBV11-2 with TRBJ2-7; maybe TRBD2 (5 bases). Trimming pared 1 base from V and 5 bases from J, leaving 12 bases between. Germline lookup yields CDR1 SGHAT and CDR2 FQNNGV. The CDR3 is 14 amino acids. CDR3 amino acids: CASSLGLARHEQYF. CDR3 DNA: TGTGCCAGCAGCTTAGGTCTAGCACGCCACGAGCAGTACTTC.

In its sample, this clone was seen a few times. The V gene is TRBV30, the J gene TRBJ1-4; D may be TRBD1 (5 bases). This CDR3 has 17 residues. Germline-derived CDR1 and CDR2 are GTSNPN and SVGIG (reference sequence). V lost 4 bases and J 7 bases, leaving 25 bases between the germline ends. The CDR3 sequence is CAWTPTAGLRVGEKLFF. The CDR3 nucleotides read TGTGCCTGGACCCCGACGGCAGGGTTAAGAGTCGGTGAAAAACTGTTTTTT.

The CDR3 DNA is TGTGCCAGCAGTTACTCGACAGGAGGAGGATACGAGCAGTACTTC. This codes for CASSYSTGGGYEQYF. V is TRBV6-6 and J is TRBJ2-7, with D tentatively TRBD1 (6 bases). CDR1 MNHNY and CDR2 SVGAGI come from the germline V gene (reference sequence). V was shortened by 0 bases and J by 4 bases, with 13 bases between the two germline ends. This CDR3 has 15 amino acids.

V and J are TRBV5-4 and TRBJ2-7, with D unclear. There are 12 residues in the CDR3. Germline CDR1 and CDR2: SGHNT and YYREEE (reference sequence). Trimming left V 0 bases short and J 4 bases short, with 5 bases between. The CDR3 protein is CASSLDAYEQYF. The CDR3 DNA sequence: TGTGCCAGCAGCTTGGATGCTTACGAGCAGTACTTC.

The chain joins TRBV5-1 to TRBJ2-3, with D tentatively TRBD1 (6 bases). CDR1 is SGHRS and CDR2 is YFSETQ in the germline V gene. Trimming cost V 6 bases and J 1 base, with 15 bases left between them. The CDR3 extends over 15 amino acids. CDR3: CASTSWTDRTDTQYF. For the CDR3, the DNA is TGCGCCAGCACCTCCTGGACAGATCGCACAGATACGCAGTATTTT.

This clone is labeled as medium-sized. The DNA for the CDR3 is TGTGCCAGCAGCCAAGAACCAAGGATCTCTCAGCCCCAGCATTTT. It encodes CASSQEPRISQPQHF. The rearrangement joins TRBV4-2 to TRBJ1-5; no reliable D call. Per germline, CDR1 LGHNA and CDR2 YNFKEQ. The V gene lost 0 bases and the J gene lost 6 bases, with 12 bases spanning the gap. The length of the CDR3 is 15 residues.